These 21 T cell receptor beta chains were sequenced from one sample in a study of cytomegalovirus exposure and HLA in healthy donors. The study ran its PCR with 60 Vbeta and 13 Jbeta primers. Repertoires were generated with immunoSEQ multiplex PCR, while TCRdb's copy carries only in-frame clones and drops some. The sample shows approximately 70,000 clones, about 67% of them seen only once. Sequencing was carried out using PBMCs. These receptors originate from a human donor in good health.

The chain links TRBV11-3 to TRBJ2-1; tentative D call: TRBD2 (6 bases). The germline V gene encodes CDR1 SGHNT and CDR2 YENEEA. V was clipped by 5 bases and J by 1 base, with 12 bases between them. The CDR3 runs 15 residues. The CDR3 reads CASSVARGSYNEQFF. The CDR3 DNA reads TGTGCCAGCAGCGTTGCGCGGGGATCCTACAATGAGCAGTTCTTC. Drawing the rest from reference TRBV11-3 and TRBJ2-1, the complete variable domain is EAGVVQSPRYKIIEKKQPVAFWCNPISGHNTLYWYLQNLGQGPELLIRYENEEAVDDSQLPKDRFSAERLKGVDSTLKIQPAELGDSAVYLCASSVARGSYNEQFFGPGTRLTVL.

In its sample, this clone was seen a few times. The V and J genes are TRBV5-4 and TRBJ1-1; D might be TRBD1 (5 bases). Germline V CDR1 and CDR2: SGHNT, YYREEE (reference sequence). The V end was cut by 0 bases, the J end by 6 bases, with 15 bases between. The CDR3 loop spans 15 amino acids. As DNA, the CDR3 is TGTGCCAGCAGCTTGGGGTGGAAAGGGGTCGCTGAAGCTTTCTTT. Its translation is CASSLGWKGVAEAFF.

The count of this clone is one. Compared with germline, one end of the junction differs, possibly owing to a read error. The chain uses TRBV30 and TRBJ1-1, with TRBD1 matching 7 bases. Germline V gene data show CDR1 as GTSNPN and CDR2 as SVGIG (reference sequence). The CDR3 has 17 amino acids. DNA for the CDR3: TGTGCCTGGAGCGCCTGGACAGGCGTTCGCATGAACGCTGAAGCTTTCTTT. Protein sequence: CAWSAWTGVRMNAEAFF.

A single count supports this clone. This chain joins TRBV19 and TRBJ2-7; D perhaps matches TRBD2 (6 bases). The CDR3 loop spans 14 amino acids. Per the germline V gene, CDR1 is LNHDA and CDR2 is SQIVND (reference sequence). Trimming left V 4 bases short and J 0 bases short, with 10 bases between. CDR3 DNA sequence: TGTGCCAGTAGTAGCGGGGCCGGCTCCTACGAGCAGTACTTC. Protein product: CASSSGAGSYEQYF.

The CDR3 sequence is CASSPTAGYGYTF. The DNA of the CDR3 is TGTGCCAGCAGCCCGACAGCGGGGTATGGCTACACCTTC. The J gene is TRBJ1-2, the V gene TRBV7-6, with D perhaps TRBD1 (5 bases). The CDR3 contains 13 residues. Germline CDR1 SGHVS, CDR2 FNYEAQ. V lost 5 bases, J lost 5 bases, and 12 bases lay in between.

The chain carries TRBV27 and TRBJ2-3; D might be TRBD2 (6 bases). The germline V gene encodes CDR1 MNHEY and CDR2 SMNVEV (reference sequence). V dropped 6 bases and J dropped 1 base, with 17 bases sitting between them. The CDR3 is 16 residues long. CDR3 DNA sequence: TGTGCCAGCAGCCGCGGAGCGGGTCGCGGCACAGATACGCAGTATTTT. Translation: CASSRGAGRGTDTQYF.

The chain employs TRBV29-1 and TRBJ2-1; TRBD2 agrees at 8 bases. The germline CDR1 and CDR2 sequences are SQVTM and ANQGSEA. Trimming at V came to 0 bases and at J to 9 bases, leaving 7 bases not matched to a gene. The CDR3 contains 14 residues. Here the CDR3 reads CSVEDPGTRCEQFF. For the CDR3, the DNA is TGCAGCGTTGAAGATCCCGGGACTAGGTGTGAGCAGTTCTTC.

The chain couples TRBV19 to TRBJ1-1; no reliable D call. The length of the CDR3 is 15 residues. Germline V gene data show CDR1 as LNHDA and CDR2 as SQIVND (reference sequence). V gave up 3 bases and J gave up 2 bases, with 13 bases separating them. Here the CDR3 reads CASSIGPLGNTEAFF. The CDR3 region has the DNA TGTGCCAGTAGTATTGGGCCTCTGGGTAACACTGAAGCTTTCTTT.

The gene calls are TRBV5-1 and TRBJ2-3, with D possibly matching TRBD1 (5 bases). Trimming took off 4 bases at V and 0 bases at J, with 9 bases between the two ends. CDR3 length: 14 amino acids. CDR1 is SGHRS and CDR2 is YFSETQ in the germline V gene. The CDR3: CASSRGASTDTQYF. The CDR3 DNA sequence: TGCGCCAGCAGCAGGGGCGCGAGCACAGATACGCAGTATTTT.

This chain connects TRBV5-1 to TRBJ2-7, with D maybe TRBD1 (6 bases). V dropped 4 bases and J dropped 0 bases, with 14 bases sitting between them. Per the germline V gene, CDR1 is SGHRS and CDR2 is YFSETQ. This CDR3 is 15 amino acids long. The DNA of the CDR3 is TGCGCCAGCAGCGCCCGGACAGATAGCTCCTACGAGCAGTACTTC. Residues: CASSARTDSSYEQYF.

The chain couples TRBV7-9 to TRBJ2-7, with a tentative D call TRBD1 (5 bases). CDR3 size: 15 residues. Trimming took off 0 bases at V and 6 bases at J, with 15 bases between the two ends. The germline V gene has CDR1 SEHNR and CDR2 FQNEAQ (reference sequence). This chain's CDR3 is CASSLAGRGGSEQYF. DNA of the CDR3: TGTGCCAGCAGCTTAGCGGGTAGGGGCGGTAGCGAGCAGTACTTC.

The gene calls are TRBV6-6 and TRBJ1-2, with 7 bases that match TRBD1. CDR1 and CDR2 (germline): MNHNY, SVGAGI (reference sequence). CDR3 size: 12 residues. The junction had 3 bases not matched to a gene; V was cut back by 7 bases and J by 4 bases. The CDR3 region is CASTEGAYGYTF. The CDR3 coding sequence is TGTGCCAGCACCGAGGGGGCCTATGGCTACACCTTC.

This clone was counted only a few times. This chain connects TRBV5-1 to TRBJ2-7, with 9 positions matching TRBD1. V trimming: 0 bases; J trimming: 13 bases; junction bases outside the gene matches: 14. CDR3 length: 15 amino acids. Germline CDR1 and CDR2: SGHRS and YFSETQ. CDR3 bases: TGCGCCAGCAGCTTGGACTCAGACCCCCGGGACAGGGTTTACTTC. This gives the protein CASSLDSDPRDRVYF.

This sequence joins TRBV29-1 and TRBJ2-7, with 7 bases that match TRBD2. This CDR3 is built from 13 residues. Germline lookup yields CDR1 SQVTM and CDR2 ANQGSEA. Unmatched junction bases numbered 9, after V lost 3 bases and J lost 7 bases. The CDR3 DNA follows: TGCAGCGTTGAGACGGGAGGAGAAGAAGAGCAGTACTTC. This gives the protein CSVETGGEEEQYF.

CDR3 residues: CASSPQGLAGRNTQYF. The CDR3 nucleotides are TGTGCCAGCAGTCCCCAGGGACTAGCGGGAAGGAATACGCAGTATTTT. The chain is built from TRBV7-9 and TRBJ2-3, with TRBD2 matching 13 bases. Germline V gene data show CDR1 as SEHNR and CDR2 as FQNEAQ (reference sequence). The CDR3 covers 16 residues. Trimming took 6 bases from V and 7 from J; bases not matched to a gene: 10.

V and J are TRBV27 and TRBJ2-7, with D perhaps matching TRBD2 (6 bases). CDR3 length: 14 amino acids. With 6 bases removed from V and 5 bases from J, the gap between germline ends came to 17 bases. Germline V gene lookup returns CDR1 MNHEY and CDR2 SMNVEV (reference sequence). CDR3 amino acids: CASSVRDFYDEQYF. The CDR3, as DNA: TGTGCCAGCAGCGTCCGGGACTTCTACGACGAGCAGTACTTC.

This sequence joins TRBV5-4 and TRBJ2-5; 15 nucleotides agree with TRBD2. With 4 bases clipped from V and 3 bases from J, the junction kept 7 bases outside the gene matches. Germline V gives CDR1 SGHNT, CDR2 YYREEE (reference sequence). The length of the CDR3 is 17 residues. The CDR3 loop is CASSPGGLAGGKETQYF. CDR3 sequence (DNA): TGTGCCAGCAGCCCCGGGGGACTAGCGGGAGGAAAAGAGACCCAGTACTTC.

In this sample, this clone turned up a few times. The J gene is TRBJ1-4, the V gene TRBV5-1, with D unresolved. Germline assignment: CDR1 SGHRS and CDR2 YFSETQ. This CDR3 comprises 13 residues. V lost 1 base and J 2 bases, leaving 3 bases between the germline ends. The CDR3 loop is CASSLYTNEKLFF. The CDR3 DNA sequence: TGCGCCAGCAGCTTGTATACTAATGAAAAACTGTTTTTT.

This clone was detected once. CDR3 bases: TGTGCCAGCAGCGTAGATGGCAGCGGGAGAGGGTCCTACGAGCAGTACTTC. The encoded protein is CASSVDGSGRGSYEQYF. The rearrangement uses TRBV9 and TRBJ2-7; 8 bases fit TRBD2. There are 17 residues in the CDR3. Germline CDR1 is SGDLS and CDR2 is YYNGEE. The V gene end was trimmed by 0 bases and the J gene end by 1 base; junction bases not matched to a gene: 9.

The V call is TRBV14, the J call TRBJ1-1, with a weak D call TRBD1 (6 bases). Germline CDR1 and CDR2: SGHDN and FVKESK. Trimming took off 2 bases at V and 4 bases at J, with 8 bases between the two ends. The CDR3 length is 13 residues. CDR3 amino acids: CASSQQGLTEAFF. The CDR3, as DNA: TGTGCCAGCAGCCAACAGGGGCTCACTGAAGCTTTCTTT.

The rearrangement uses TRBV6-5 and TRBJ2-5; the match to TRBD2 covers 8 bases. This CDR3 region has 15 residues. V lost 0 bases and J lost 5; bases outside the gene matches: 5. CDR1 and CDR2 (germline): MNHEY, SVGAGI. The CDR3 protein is CASSYSLAGRETQYF. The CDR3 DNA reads TGTGCCAGCAGTTACTCCCTAGCGGGCAGGGAGACCCAGTACTTC.